Sequencing of this T cell receptor beta chain was carried out in a study of post-analysis software for immune sequencing data. Of note for this clonotype: Its antigen remains unknown.

Each TCR beta cDNA library carried unique molecular identifiers. The authors obtained some 500,000 cDNA molecules from around 0.96 to 9.9 million T cells. TCRdb re-called the PCR reads through MiXCR, storing one row per CDR3 protein. The sample contains 650,000 to 850,000 distinct CDR3 sequences, around 45% of which appear only once. Study outcomes and limitations: Included in a set of about five TRBV segments more frequent in patients than controls were TRBV5-6, TRBV5-1 and TRBV20-1. People with multiple sclerosis had a significantly lower normalized Chao1 diversity than controls did.

The CDR3 length is 15 residues. Germline loops: CDR1 DFQATT, CDR2 SNEGSKA (reference sequence). The J segment lost 9 bases and the V segment lost 6 bases, leaving 14 bases of the junction unmatched. This chain joins TRBV20-1 and TRBJ2-1; 10 bases are a match to TRBD2. This TCR derives from a girl under 18 with multiple sclerosis. Sequenced sample: blood. This CDR3 is CSAPAVSSGRVEQFF. Here the CDR3 DNA reads TGCAGTGCCCCAGCGGTGTCTAGCGGGAGAGTTGAGCAGTTCTTC.